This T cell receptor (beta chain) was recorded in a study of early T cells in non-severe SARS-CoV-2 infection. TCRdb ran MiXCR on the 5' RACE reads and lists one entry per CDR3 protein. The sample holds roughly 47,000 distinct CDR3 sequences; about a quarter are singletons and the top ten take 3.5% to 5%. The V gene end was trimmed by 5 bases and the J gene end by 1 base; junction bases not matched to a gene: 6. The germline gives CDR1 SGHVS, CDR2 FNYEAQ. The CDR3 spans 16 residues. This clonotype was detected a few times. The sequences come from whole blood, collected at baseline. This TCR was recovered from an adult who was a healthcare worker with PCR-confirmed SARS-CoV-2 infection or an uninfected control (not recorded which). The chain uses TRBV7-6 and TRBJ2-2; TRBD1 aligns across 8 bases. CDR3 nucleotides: TGTGCCAGCAGCCTCCGGACAGGGAGGAACACCGGGGAGCTGTTTTTT. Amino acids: CASSLRTGRNTGELFF. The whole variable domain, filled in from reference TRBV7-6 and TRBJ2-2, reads GAGVSQSPRYKVTKRGQDVALRCDPISGHVSLYWYRQALGQGPEFLTYFNYEAQQDKSGLPNDRFSAERPEGSISTLTIQRTEQRDSAMYRCASSLRTGRNTGELFFGEGSRLTVL.